The 19 T cell receptor beta chains presented below share a single source sample, sequenced in a study of shared clonotypes between healthy human individuals. Assay used: immunoSEQ multiplex PCR; TCRdb lists only in-frame clones, some missing. Found here are about 550,000 clones, 95% to 96% of them singletons; the top ten hold approximately 0.1%. CD45RO-negative cells were positively selected for CCR7, leaving out terminally differentiated effector memory CD45RA+ cells. Source material: naive CD8+ T cells sorted from blood. These receptor sequences come from a young woman in good health.

This clone appeared once. The rearrangement uses TRBV28 and TRBJ2-7; D call uncertain. Germline V lookup: CDR1 MDHEN, CDR2 SYDVKM. CDR3 length: 13 residues. Deletions cut 5 bases from V and 0 bases from J, with 8 bases between. The CDR3: CASSRDNSYEQYF. As DNA, the CDR3 is TGTGCCAGCAGTAGAGACAACTCCTACGAGCAGTACTTC.

V is TRBV21-1 and J is TRBJ2-4; the table's TRBD2 call for D was not verified on the DNA. TRBV21-1 is listed as a pseudogene. This CDR3 contains 23 residues. In DNA, the CDR3 is TGTGCCAGCAGCAAAGTAGTTATCGAGCGGGAGGGCCTTTCCCCAATAGGCAAAAACATTCAGTACTTC. This encodes CASSKVVIEREGLSPIGKNIQYF.

This clone was seen only once. The rearrangement uses TRBV7-9 and TRBJ1-4, with unresolved D. Deletions cut 4 bases from V and 4 bases from J, with 16 bases between. This CDR3 spans 16 amino acids. CDR1 SEHNR and CDR2 FQNEAQ come from the germline V gene (reference sequence). Written as DNA, the CDR3 is TGTGCCAGCAGCTCTCCGGCGGCAGTTAATAATGAAAAACTGTTTTTT. Amino acid sequence: CASSSPAAVNNEKLFF.

This chain's CDR3 is CASSHSLTESYGYTF. CDR3 bases: TGTGCCAGCAGCCATAGCCTTACAGAGTCCTATGGCTACACCTTC. The gene calls are TRBV14 and TRBJ1-2; D not certain. Germline-derived CDR1 and CDR2 are SGHDN and FVKESK. V lost 3 bases and J 4 bases, leaving 15 bases between the germline ends. This CDR3 comprises 15 residues.

The CDR3 bases are TGTGCCAGCAGTTTCCAAAGGGGCGCTCAGCCCCAGCATTTT. It specifies CASSFQRGAQPQHF. This chain joins TRBV27 and TRBJ1-5, with a possible D match to TRBD1 (5 bases). The CDR3 is 14 amino acids. Germline lookup yields CDR1 MNHEY and CDR2 SMNVEV (reference sequence). V was clipped by 3 bases and J by 6 bases, with 12 bases between them.

J is TRBJ2-7 and V is TRBV9; TRBD1 agrees at 11 bases. Germline CDR1 and CDR2: SGDLS and YYNGEE. The CDR3 consists of 15 residues. Trimming took 4 bases from V and 6 from J; bases not matched to a gene: 9. The CDR3 DNA sequence: TGTGCCAGCAGCCTAATGGACAGGGGGCTGGGCGAGCAGTACTTC. Translation: CASSLMDRGLGEQYF.

The rearrangement uses TRBV4-1 and TRBJ2-1; 7 nucleotides agree with TRBD2. With V trimmed by 4 bases and J by 0 bases, 6 bases remained unmatched. Germline CDR1 is MGHRA and CDR2 is YSYEKL. CDR3 size: 16 residues. CDR3: CASSLRLASSYNEQFF. The CDR3 bases are TGCGCCAGCAGCCTAAGACTAGCCAGCTCCTACAATGAGCAGTTCTTC.

V is TRBV27 and J is TRBJ1-5; D gene uncertain. The CDR3 contains 14 residues. The V and J ends lost 5 bases and 8 bases respectively, with 16 bases between them. CDR1 MNHEY and CDR2 SMNVEV come from the germline V gene (reference sequence). DNA for the CDR3: TGTGCCAGCAGTCTCACACCGGCAATCGAGCCCCAGCATTTT. It is translated as CASSLTPAIEPQHF.

The CDR3 reads CASSFYKGASTEAFF. CDR3 in DNA: TGTGCCAGCAGTTTTTATAAGGGGGCGAGTACTGAAGCTTTCTTT. This chain connects TRBV28 to TRBJ1-1; TRBD1 aligns across 7 bases. This CDR3 is built from 15 residues. V shed 3 bases, J shed 5 bases, and the junction held 9 bases outside the gene matches. Looked up from germline, CDR1 is MDHEN and CDR2 is SYDVKM.

V and J are TRBV7-9 and TRBJ2-5; D remains ambiguous. CDR3 length equals 15 residues. V gave up 5 bases and J gave up 5 bases, with 18 bases separating them. Germline V lookup: CDR1 SEHNR, CDR2 FQNEAQ (reference sequence). This CDR3 is CASSPPTKVSETQYF. Here the CDR3 DNA reads TGTGCCAGCAGCCCACCAACTAAGGTCTCGGAGACCCAGTACTTC. The full variable domain, with the rest looked up from reference TRBV7-9 and TRBJ2-5, is DTGVSQNPRHKITKRGQNVTFRCDPISEHNRLYWYRQTLGQGPEFLTYFQNEAQLEKSRLLSDRFSAERPKGSFSTLEIQRTEQGDSAMYLCASSPPTKVSETQYFGPGTRLLVL.

The rearrangement links TRBV19 to TRBJ1-5; D is uncertain. In germline, CDR1 is LNHDA, CDR2 SQIVND (reference sequence). The CDR3 contains 12 residues. The V and J ends lost 6 bases and 4 bases respectively, with 7 bases between them. The CDR3 protein is CASRIQNQPQHF. The CDR3 DNA follows: TGTGCCAGTAGGATACAGAATCAGCCCCAGCATTTT.

The chain combines TRBV19 with TRBJ2-7, with unresolved D. Trimming pared 3 bases from V and 0 bases from J, leaving 15 bases between. This CDR3 comprises 16 residues. Germline loops: CDR1 LNHDA, CDR2 SQIVND (reference sequence). CDR3 region: CASSIWTRNYSYEQYF. DNA for the CDR3: TGTGCCAGTAGTATTTGGACCCGGAATTACTCCTACGAGCAGTACTTC.

The chain has TRBV7-2 and TRBJ1-2; D might be TRBD1 (5 bases). V was cut by 5 bases and J by 5 bases, with 27 bases left in between. The CDR3 spans 18 residues. Germline CDR1 is SGHTA and CDR2 is FQGNSA. CDR3 nucleotide sequence: TGTGCCAGCAGCGGCGGGGACGGACCTTTCCCAAGGCGGTATGGCTACACCTTC. Its translation is CASSGGDGPFPRRYGYTF.

The sample holds one count of this clone. The V call is TRBV7-9, the J call TRBJ2-7; D is perhaps TRBD1 (6 bases). This CDR3 is 12 amino acids long. Germline V gene sequence: CDR1 SEHNR, CDR2 FQNEAQ (reference sequence). The V end lost 3 bases, the J end lost 6 bases, and 9 bases lay between the germline ends. CDR3 protein: CASSFEGGEQYF. The CDR3 bases are TGTGCCAGCAGCTTTGAAGGGGGCGAGCAGTACTTC.

This rearrangement joins TRBV27 to TRBJ1-5; the D is unclear. The CDR3 is made up of 13 amino acids. Germline V gives CDR1 MNHEY, CDR2 SMNVEV (reference sequence). Trimming shortened V by 5 bases and J by 2 bases, and 7 bases separated the two germline ends. In nucleotides, the CDR3 is TGTGCCAGCAGTAGTATAGGCAATCAGCCCCAGCATTTT. Its translation: CASSSIGNQPQHF.

The chain employs TRBV10-2 and TRBJ1-2, with 12 bases fitting TRBD1. CDR3 size: 16 residues. Germline loops: CDR1 WSHSY, CDR2 SAAADI. J lost 4 bases, V lost 3 bases, and 6 bases had no gene match. The CDR3 region is CASSDRGTGGIYGYTF. Written as DNA, the CDR3 is TGCGCCAGCAGTGACCGCGGGACAGGGGGCATCTATGGCTACACCTTC.

V and J are TRBV19 and TRBJ1-5; D might be TRBD1 (5 bases). CDR3 length equals 15 residues. Between the trimmed V and J ends, which lost 6 bases and 0 bases, there was a span of 12 bases. Germline loops: CDR1 LNHDA, CDR2 SQIVND (reference sequence). The CDR3 protein is CASRWGQYSNQPQHF. CDR3 DNA: TGTGCCAGTAGATGGGGCCAGTATAGCAATCAGCCCCAGCATTTT.

Only one count was recorded for this clone. This chain uses TRBV4-1 with TRBJ2-2, with 9 nucleotides matching TRBD2. CDR1 is MGHRA, CDR2 YSYEKL, per germline. This CDR3 contains 16 residues. With 4 bases clipped from V and 7 bases from J, the junction kept 10 bases outside the gene matches. CDR3 sequence: CASSPRTSASLGELFF. In DNA, the CDR3 is TGCGCCAGCAGCCCGAGGACTAGCGCCTCTCTCGGGGAGCTGTTTTTT.

This chain uses TRBV27 with TRBJ2-1; 10 bases agree with TRBD2. Germline V CDR1 and CDR2: MNHEY, SMNVEV (reference sequence). V was clipped by 1 base and J by 8 bases; unmatched bases: 11. The CDR3 spans 17 residues. The CDR3 DNA reads TGTGCCAGCAGTTTATTACAAGCGGGAGGGCCTCGGGATGAGCAGTTCTTC. Residues: CASSLLQAGGPRDEQFF.